This T cell receptor (beta chain) was identified in a study of cytomegalovirus exposure and HLA in healthy donors. Comments on this clone: Its antigen remains unidentified.

Profiled with immunoSEQ multiplex PCR; TCRdb holds only in-frame clones, not every one. This sample yields roughly 250,000 clones, of which nearly 90% are seen a single time; 0.35% to 0.45% belongs to the top ten. Overall study results and limits: The finding came from a later analysis; first-cohort TCR clusters tended to co-occur in the approximately 120 validation repertoires.

Germline V gene data show CDR1 as GTSNPN and CDR2 as SVGIG (reference sequence). V lost 4 bases and J lost 4, with 14 bases in between. This CDR3 has 14 amino acids. Sequenced material: PBMCs. The TCR originated in a woman aged 18-29 years in good health and CMV-seronegative. The chain is built from TRBV30 and TRBJ1-3, with a tentative D call TRBD1 (5 bases). This CDR3 is CAWKPGLRGNTIYF. Here the CDR3 DNA reads TGTGCCTGGAAACCAGGGCTGAGAGGAAACACCATATATTTT.